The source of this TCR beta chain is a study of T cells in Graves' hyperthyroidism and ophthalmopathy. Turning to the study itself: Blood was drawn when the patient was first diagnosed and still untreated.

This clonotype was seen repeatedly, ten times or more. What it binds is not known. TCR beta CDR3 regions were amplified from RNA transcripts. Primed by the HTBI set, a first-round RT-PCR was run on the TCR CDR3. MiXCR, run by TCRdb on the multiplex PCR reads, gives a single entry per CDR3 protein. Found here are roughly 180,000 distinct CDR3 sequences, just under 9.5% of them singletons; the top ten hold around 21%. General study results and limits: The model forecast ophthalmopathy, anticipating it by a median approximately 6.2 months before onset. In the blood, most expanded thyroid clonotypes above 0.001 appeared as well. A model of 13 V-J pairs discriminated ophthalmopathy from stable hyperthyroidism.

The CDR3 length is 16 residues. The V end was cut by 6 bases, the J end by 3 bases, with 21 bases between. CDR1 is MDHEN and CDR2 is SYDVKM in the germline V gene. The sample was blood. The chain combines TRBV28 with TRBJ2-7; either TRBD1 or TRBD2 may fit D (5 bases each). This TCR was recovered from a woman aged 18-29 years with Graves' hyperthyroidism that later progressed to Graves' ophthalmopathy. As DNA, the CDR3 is TGTGCCAGCAGCGAAAGAACCGGGACGGCGAACTACGAGCAGTACTTC. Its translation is CASSERTGTANYEQYF.